Each of the 27 T cell receptor beta chains below was sequenced from the same sample in a study of cytotoxic CD8 clonotypes in ibrutinib-treated CLL. Profiled with immunoSEQ multiplex PCR; TCRdb holds only in-frame clones, not every one. This table holds hundreds of thousands of clones, 80% found once. This material consisted of PBMCs, taken before ibrutinib treatment. All receptors come from a human donor with chronic lymphocytic leukemia.

The chain uses TRBV7-9 and TRBJ1-1; 10 bases map to TRBD1. The CDR3 extends over 16 amino acids. After removal of 5 bases from V and 3 bases from J, the junction contained 9 bases not matched to a gene. The V gene's germline CDR1 is SEHNR and CDR2 FQNEAQ (reference sequence). The CDR3: CASSPRDRGWDTEAFF. CDR3 coding DNA: TGTGCCAGCAGCCCTAGGGACAGGGGCTGGGACACTGAAGCTTTCTTT.

This chain connects TRBV2 to TRBJ1-2; D remains ambiguous. The CDR3 is made up of 13 amino acids. The V gene's germline CDR1 is SNHLY and CDR2 FYNNEI. V shed 6 bases and J shed 4 bases, with 12 bases lying between them. This chain's CDR3 is CASSEEGFYGYTF. The CDR3 DNA sequence: TGTGCCAGCAGCGAGGAGGGTTTCTATGGCTACACCTTC.

The chain recombines TRBV10-3 with TRBJ2-7, with D possibly TRBD2 on 5 matching bases. The V gene's germline CDR1 is ENHRY and CDR2 SYGVKD. This CDR3 is 13 amino acids long. V shed 10 bases and J shed 7 bases, with 20 bases lying between them. CDR3 region: CATRPGTQREQYF. CDR3 DNA: TGTGCCACCCGACCCGGCACCCAGCGGGAGCAGTACTTC.

This sequence joins TRBV11-2 and TRBJ1-2; D gene ambiguous. The V end was cut by 4 bases, the J end by 5 bases, with 20 bases between. Germline V gene data show CDR1 as SGHAT and CDR2 as FQNNGV. The CDR3 totals 16 residues. The CDR3 DNA reads as TGTGCCAGCAGCTCGATACCCTCGGGGAGAGGGTATGGCTACACCTTC. This encodes CASSSIPSGRGYGYTF.

V gene TRBV30 combines with J gene TRBJ2-3, with unresolved D. Germline V lookup: CDR1 GTSNPN, CDR2 SVGIG (reference sequence). Trimming took 0 bases from V and 0 from J, leaving 7 bases between them. The CDR3 loop spans 14 amino acids. CDR3 in amino acids: CAWSVGGSTDTQYF. CDR3 nucleotides: TGTGCCTGGAGTGTCGGTGGAAGCACAGATACGCAGTATTTT.

This clone is a singleton in its sample. The genes are TRBV9 and TRBJ2-5, with TRBD1 matching 9 bases. J was trimmed by 1 base and V by 3 bases; bases with no gene match: 1. The CDR3 runs to 14 residues. The germline gives CDR1 SGDLS, CDR2 YYNGEE. The CDR3 nucleotides are TGTGCCAGCAGCGAGGGACAGGGCCAAGAGACCCAGTACTTC. It codes for CASSEGQGQETQYF.

This chain joins TRBV6-5 and TRBJ2-7, with D possibly being TRBD2 (5 bases). The germline gives CDR1 MNHEY, CDR2 SVGAGI. V lost 3 bases and J 3 bases, leaving 12 bases between the germline ends. The length of the CDR3 is 14 residues. The CDR3, as DNA: TGTGCCAGCAGTTATCGAGGGTCAGACTACGAGCAGTACTTC. This codes for CASSYRGSDYEQYF.

This rearrangement joins TRBV7-9 to TRBJ2-7, with D perhaps matching TRBD1 (6 bases). Germline V CDR1 and CDR2: SEHNR, FQNEAQ (reference sequence). This CDR3 comprises 16 residues. Between the trimmed V and J ends, which lost 2 bases and 0 bases, there was a span of 14 bases. The CDR3 here is CASSLNRVGGSYEQYF. In DNA, the CDR3 is TGTGCCAGCAGCTTAAACAGGGTTGGGGGCTCCTACGAGCAGTACTTC.

J is TRBJ2-2 and V is TRBV25-1; D tentatively reads TRBD1 or TRBD2 (5 bases each). Germline CDR1 and CDR2: MGHDK and SYGVNS. The V end lost 2 bases, the J end lost 0 bases, and 13 bases lay between the germline ends. This CDR3 comprises 17 residues. The CDR3 loop reads CASSEGPGRTNTGELFF. The CDR3 DNA follows: TGTGCCAGCAGTGAAGGACCGGGACGAACGAACACCGGGGAGCTGTTTTTT. Variable domain in full (rest from reference TRBV25-1 and TRBJ2-2): EADIYQTPRYLVIGTGKKITLECSQTMGHDKMYWYQQDPGMELHLIHYSYGVNSTEKGDLSSESTVSRIRTEHFPLTLESARPSHTSQYLCASSEGPGRTNTGELFFGEGSRLTVL.

This clone appeared a few times. This rearrangement joins TRBV6-4 to TRBJ2-3, with a weak D call TRBD1 (6 bases). Germline lookup yields CDR1 MRHNA and CDR2 SNTAGT. The CDR3 runs to 13 residues. The V end lost 6 bases, the J end lost 0 bases, and 7 bases lay between the germline ends. This CDR3 reads CASRGQSTDTQYF. DNA of the CDR3: TGTGCCAGCAGGGGACAAAGCACAGATACGCAGTATTTT.

The chain carries TRBV29-1 and TRBJ1-2; D is possibly TRBD1 (6 bases). The germline V gene has CDR1 SQVTM and CDR2 ANQGSEA. This CDR3 spans 11 amino acids. With 5 bases removed from V and 2 bases from J, the gap between germline ends came to 6 bases. The CDR3 protein is CSVQGNYGYTF. In DNA form, the CDR3 reads TGCAGCGTTCAGGGGAACTATGGCTACACCTTC.

Notes on this clone: One junction end disagrees with the germline gene, perhaps due to a read error. The rearrangement uses TRBV2 and TRBJ1-2, with TRBD1 as a possible D gene (5 bases). The CDR3 contains 13 residues. CDR1 and CDR2 from the germline V gene are SNHLY and FYNNEI. The CDR3 sequence is CASRRLGDGSVAF. The CDR3 nucleotides read TGTGCCAGCAGGCGCTTGGGGGACGGATCCGTAGCCTTC.

This chain links TRBV30 with TRBJ2-7; possible D gene TRBD1, 5 bases. The CDR3 is 13 residues long. Between the trimmed V and J ends, which lost 0 bases and 6 bases, there was a span of 12 bases. The germline CDR1 and CDR2 sequences are GTSNPN and SVGIG (reference sequence). The CDR3 here is CAWSVVSQGEQYF. The CDR3 DNA follows: TGTGCCTGGAGTGTGGTTAGCCAGGGCGAGCAGTACTTC. Filled out from reference TRBV30 and TRBJ2-7, the complete variable domain reads SQTIHQWPATLVQPVGSPLSLECTVEGTSNPNLYWYRQAAGRGLQLLFYSVGIGQISSEVPQNLSASRPQDRQFILSSKKLLLSDSGFYLCAWSVVSQGEQYFGPGTRLTVT.

This clone was detected only a few times. The chain uses TRBV27 and TRBJ2-2; tentative D call: TRBD2 (6 bases). Germline loops: CDR1 MNHEY, CDR2 SMNVEV (reference sequence). The CDR3 contains 13 residues. Trimming stripped 3 bases from V and 7 bases from J, with 9 bases between. The CDR3 spells CASSLGGVGELFF. For the CDR3, the DNA is TGTGCCAGCAGTTTGGGAGGTGTCGGGGAGCTGTTTTTT.

The V call is TRBV4-3, the J call TRBJ2-7; 10 nucleotides align to TRBD1. With 5 bases clipped from V and 3 bases from J, the junction kept 7 bases outside the gene matches. Germline V lookup: CDR1 LGHNA, CDR2 YSLEER. This CDR3 region has 15 residues. CDR3 loop: CASSAGQGVLYEQYF. CDR3 coding DNA: TGCGCCAGCAGCGCTGGACAGGGGGTTCTCTACGAGCAGTACTTC.

The genes are TRBV4-3 and TRBJ1-2, with D possibly being TRBD1 (6 bases). CDR3 size: 17 residues. Germline loops: CDR1 LGHNA, CDR2 YSLEER. The ends were cut back, 0 bases at V and 1 base at J, with 15 bases in the middle. CDR3 residues: CASSQEYRVIGNYGYTF. As DNA, the CDR3 is TGCGCCAGCAGCCAAGAGTACAGGGTGATAGGTAACTATGGCTACACCTTC.

The J gene is TRBJ2-7, the V gene TRBV29-1; 10 bases are a match to TRBD1. The CDR3 extends over 12 amino acids. The germline CDR1 and CDR2 sequences are SQVTM and ANQGSEA. Germline trimming cut 4 bases from V and 5 bases from J; bases unmatched to any gene: 2. The CDR3 spells CSVAGQGHEQYF. The CDR3 DNA follows: TGCAGCGTTGCGGGACAGGGGCACGAGCAGTACTTC.

The chain uses TRBV5-1 and TRBJ2-7; 8 bases match TRBD2. Germline V gives CDR1 SGHRS, CDR2 YFSETQ. With V trimmed by 0 bases and J by 2 bases, 16 bases remained unmatched. CDR3 length equals 19 residues. CDR3 in amino acids: CASSLAAAGGRRKTYEQYF. CDR3 coding DNA: TGCGCCAGCAGCTTGGCCGCTGCGGGAGGCCGTCGAAAAACCTACGAGCAGTACTTC.

This chain uses TRBV6-4 with TRBJ2-5; perhaps TRBD1 as D (7 bases). V was pared by 4 bases and J by 4 bases, with 10 bases between. Germline V lookup: CDR1 MRHNA, CDR2 SNTAGT. The CDR3 covers 13 residues. CDR3: CASSGQGGETQYF. DNA for the CDR3: TGTGCCAGCAGTGGCCAGGGGGGAGAGACCCAGTACTTC.

Remarks on this clone: An end of the junction differs from the germline gene, which may be a read error. The CDR3 sequence is CASNLGTGTYEQYF. In DNA form, the CDR3 reads TGTGCCAGCAACTTAGGGACAGGGACCTACGAGCAGTACTTC. J is TRBJ2-7 and V is TRBV7-9; 9 nucleotides line up with TRBD1. Germline V lookup: CDR1 SEHNR, CDR2 FQNEAQ (reference sequence). The length of the CDR3 is 14 residues. Together with reference TRBV7-9 and TRBJ2-7, the CDR3 gives the full variable domain: DTGVSQNPRHKITKRGQNVTFRCDPISEHNRLYWYRQTLGQGPEFLTYFQNEAQLEKSRLLSDRFSAERPKGSFSTLEIQRTEQGDSAMYLCASNLGTGTYEQYFGPGTRLTVT.

J is TRBJ2-5 and V is TRBV5-6; D is undetermined. Germline lookup yields CDR1 SGHDT and CDR2 YYEEEE. The CDR3 is 14 amino acids. V gave up 2 bases and J gave up 2 bases, with 10 bases separating them. The CDR3 region is CASSFIEVQETQYF. The CDR3 DNA sequence: TGTGCCAGCAGCTTTATTGAGGTACAAGAGACCCAGTACTTC.

The CDR3 sequence: CASSESGISRRAAGASYEQYF. CDR3 bases: TGTGCCAGCAGTGAATCTGGTATTTCCCGGAGAGCAGCGGGAGCGTCCTACGAGCAGTACTTC. J is TRBJ2-7 and V is TRBV6-1, with TRBD2 identical over 8 bases. The CDR3 totals 21 residues. The germline CDR1 and CDR2 sequences are MNHNS and SASEGT. J lost 1 base, V lost 2 bases, and 22 bases had no gene match.

This chain links TRBV5-4 with TRBJ2-5, with 13 nucleotides matching TRBD2. CDR1 SGHNT and CDR2 YYREEE come from the germline V gene (reference sequence). J was trimmed by 6 bases and V by 2 bases; bases with no gene match: 7. The CDR3 has 16 residues. The CDR3 spells CASSFGTSGNAKTQYF. In DNA, the CDR3 is TGTGCCAGCAGCTTCGGGACTAGCGGGAATGCAAAGACCCAGTACTTC.

This chain connects TRBV19 to TRBJ2-1; 13 nucleotides line up with TRBD2. Germline V CDR1 and CDR2: LNHDA, SQIVND (reference sequence). V trimming: 4 bases; J trimming: 8 bases; junction bases outside the gene matches: 8. The CDR3 runs to 16 residues. The CDR3 spells CASSTAGLAGRHEQFF. The CDR3 region has the DNA TGTGCCAGTAGTACCGCGGGACTAGCGGGACGGCATGAGCAGTTCTTC. Drawing the rest from reference TRBV19 and TRBJ2-1, the complete variable domain is DGGITQSPKYLFRKEGQNVTLSCEQNLNHDAMYWYRQDPGQGLRLIYYSQIVNDFQKGDIAEGYSVSREKKESFPLTVTSAQKNPTAFYLCASSTAGLAGRHEQFFGPGTRLTVL.

The chain uses TRBV10-1 and TRBJ2-3; no definite D call. CDR1 is WNHNN and CDR2 is SYGVQD in the germline V gene (reference sequence). Deletions cut 6 bases from V and 0 bases from J, with 16 bases between. The CDR3 contains 16 residues. CDR3 sequence: CASRHKRLISTDTQYF. The CDR3, as DNA: TGCGCCAGCAGACACAAGAGACTTATTAGCACAGATACGCAGTATTTT.

V and J are TRBV5-1 and TRBJ2-3; D gene uncertain. V was trimmed by 2 bases and J by 6 bases, leaving 10 bases between them. The germline V gene has CDR1 SGHRS and CDR2 YFSETQ. The CDR3 is 13 amino acids. The CDR3 here is CASSFIPEDTQYF. In nucleotides, the CDR3 is TGCGCCAGCAGCTTTATACCGGAGGATACGCAGTATTTT.

The chain joins TRBV10-3 to TRBJ2-3; D is unresolved. The germline V gene encodes CDR1 ENHRY and CDR2 SYGVKD. Deletions cut 0 bases from V and 1 base from J, with 5 bases between. The CDR3 is 14 residues long. CDR3 bases: TGTGCCATCAGTGAGTCGAGCGGCACAGATACGCAGTATTTT. Its protein is CAISESSGTDTQYF.